This T cell receptor beta chain was documented in a study of Graves' ophthalmopathy and Graves' hyperthyroidism. Points from the study as a whole: Sensitivity of about 70% and specificity of approximately 72% were achieved by the model that predicted ophthalmopathy progression.

This clonotype came up many times. Its antigen is not known. RNA transcripts served as template for amplifying TCR beta CDR3 sequences. Amplification began with first-round RT-PCR using HTBI primers, then second-round multiplex PCR was performed. MiXCR, run by TCRdb on the multiplex PCR reads, gives a single entry per CDR3 protein. The sample includes 560,000 or so distinct CDR3 sequences, about 35% of them seen just once. Hyperthyroidism patients had new diagnoses, durations under 2 months, and ages of 18 to 65. Symptoms, serum thyroxine and TRAb, thyroid ultrasound, and orbital computed tomography formed the diagnostic basis. This TCR derives from an adult man with Graves' hyperthyroidism. Input material: peripheral blood or thyroid tissue (not recorded which).

DNA for the CDR3: TGTGCCAGCAGCCCGTACTCCCGCAGTGGGCAAGAGACCCAGTACTTC. Translating gives CASSPYSRSGQETQYF. The chain couples TRBV7-9 to TRBJ2-5, with D unresolved. Germline-derived CDR1 and CDR2 are SEHNR and FQNEAQ (reference sequence). V was cut by 5 bases and J by 2 bases, with 18 bases left in between. This CDR3 comprises 16 residues.